This T cell receptor beta chain emerged from a study of T cell repertoires in cytomegalovirus infection. The overall study: CMV infection and matching HLA type were both indicated by public TCR beta signatures.

Overall study results and limits: Dominating the ex vivo response were HLA-C-restricted CMV-specific TCR beta clonotypes. Public TCR beta family frequency separated CMV-and-HLA carriers, including in an independent cohort.

One entry per CDR3 protein results from TCRdb running MiXCR on the reads. Of more than 650,000 distinct CDR3 sequences in the sample, 35% were seen once. In regard to this clonotype: Its antigen is unidentified.

Trimming pared 4 bases from V and 8 bases from J, leaving 14 bases between. CDR3 length equals 13 residues. The sequence was obtained from a human donor in good health (CMV status not recorded). Some clones in this sample may be carry-over from other donors' samples. The specimen was PBMCs. The gene calls are TRBV12-3 or TRBV12-4 and TRBJ1-2, with D uncertain. The CDR3 DNA reads as TGTGCCAGCAGTTATGGGCCCGGTTTGGGCTACACCTTC. Translating it yields CASSYGPGLGYTF.